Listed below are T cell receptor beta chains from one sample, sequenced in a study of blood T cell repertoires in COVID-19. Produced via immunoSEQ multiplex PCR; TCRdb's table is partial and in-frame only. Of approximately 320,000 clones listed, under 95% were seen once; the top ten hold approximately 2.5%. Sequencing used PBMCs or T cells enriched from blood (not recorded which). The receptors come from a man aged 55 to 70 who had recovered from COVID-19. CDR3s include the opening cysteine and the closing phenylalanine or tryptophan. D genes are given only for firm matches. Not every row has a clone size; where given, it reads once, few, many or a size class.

CDR3 DNA: TGTGCCAGCAGCTTAGTAGTCGGGGAGCTGTTTTTT
CDR3 protein: CASSLVVGELFF
V gene: TRBV11-3
J gene: TRBJ2-2
D gene: NA
clone size: NA

CDR3 DNA: TGCGCCAGCAGCCCGGATCATGACAGGGATCAGCCCCAGCATTTT
CDR3 protein: CASSPDHDRDQPQHF
V gene: TRBV4-1
J gene: TRBJ1-5
D gene: TRBD1
clone size: NA

CDR3 DNA: TGCGCCAGCAGTCTCCCGGGACAGGGGGCGAGAATGGTATACACTGAAGCTTTCTTT
CDR3 protein: CASSLPGQGARMVYTEAFF
V gene: TRBV5-1
J gene: TRBJ1-1
D gene: TRBD1
clone size: once

CDR3 DNA: TGTGCCAGCAGAATGGGACAGGGCGCTGGCTACACCTTC
CDR3 protein: CASRMGQGAGYTF
V gene: TRBV6-5
J gene: TRBJ1-2
D gene: TRBD1
clone size: NA

CDR3 DNA: TGTGCCAGTAGTAAGCCCGGGGACAATTTACGCTACACCTTC
CDR3 protein: CASSKPGDNLRYTF
V gene: TRBV19
J gene: TRBJ1-2
D gene: NA
clone size: NA

CDR3 DNA: TGTGCCAGCAGCATACAGGGGAAAAACACCGGGGAGCTGTTTTTT
CDR3 protein: CASSIQGKNTGELFF
V gene: TRBV9
J gene: TRBJ2-2
D gene: TRBD1
clone size: NA

CDR3 DNA: TGTGCCAGCAGTTTATCTCGGGGAACGCAGTATTTT
CDR3 protein: CASSLSRGTQYF
V gene: TRBV12-3/TRBV12-4
J gene: TRBJ2-3
D gene: NA
clone size: NA

CDR3 DNA: TGTGCCAGCAGCTCCCCGAAACTAGCGGAACGCACAGATACGCAGTATTTT
CDR3 protein: CASSSPKLAERTDTQYF
V gene: TRBV11-3
J gene: TRBJ2-3
D gene: TRBD2
clone size: once

CDR3 DNA: TGTGCCAGCAGCCAAGAACAACTAATGAACACTGAAGCTTTCTTT
CDR3 protein: CASSQEQLMNTEAFF
V gene: TRBV3-1/TRBV3-2
J gene: TRBJ1-1
D gene: NA
clone size: NA

CDR3 DNA: TGCGCCAGCAGAAAACCGGGACAGGGGGCTGGCTACACCTTC
CDR3 protein: CASRKPGQGAGYTF
V gene: TRBV10-1
J gene: TRBJ1-2
D gene: TRBD1
clone size: NA

CDR3 DNA: TGCGCCAGCAGCCATAGTCAGGGAAGTGGCTACACCTTC
CDR3 protein: CASSHSQGSGYTF
V gene: TRBV4-1
J gene: TRBJ1-2
D gene: NA
clone size: NA

CDR3 DNA: TGTGCCAGCAGCCAAATCGGAGGGAACTATAATTCACCCCTCCACTTT
CDR3 protein: CASSQIGGNYNSPLHF
V gene: TRBV14
J gene: TRBJ1-6
D gene: NA
clone size: NA

CDR3 DNA: TGTGCCAGCTCACCAATGGACAGAGATTCACCCCTCCACTTT
CDR3 protein: CASSPMDRDSPLHF
V gene: TRBV18
J gene: TRBJ1-6
D gene: NA
clone size: few

CDR3 DNA: TGCGCCAGCAGCCAAGATTTCCCAGACTTGAACACTGAAGCTTTCTTT
CDR3 protein: CASSQDFPDLNTEAFF
V gene: TRBV4-1
J gene: TRBJ1-1
D gene: NA
clone size: NA

CDR3 DNA: TGTGCCAGTAGTAGGGGGCTGAACACTGAAGCTTTCTTT
CDR3 protein: CASSRGLNTEAFF
V gene: TRBV19
J gene: TRBJ1-1
D gene: NA
clone size: NA

CDR3 DNA: TGTGCCAGTAGTGAGGACGGGAGCCTAATGGATACGCAGTATTTT
CDR3 protein: CASSEDGSLMDTQYF
V gene: TRBV19
J gene: TRBJ2-3
D gene: NA
clone size: NA

CDR3 DNA: TGTGCCAGCTCACCCACGGGACAGCCTTATAGCAATCAGCCCCAGCATTTT
CDR3 protein: CASSPTGQPYSNQPQHF
V gene: TRBV18
J gene: TRBJ1-5
D gene: TRBD1
clone size: NA

CDR3 DNA: TGTGCCAGCAGCTTTGAGAAGGGGTCAGGAAACACCATATATTTT
CDR3 protein: CASSFEKGSGNTIYF
V gene: TRBV7-8
J gene: TRBJ1-3
D gene: NA
clone size: NA

CDR3 DNA: TGCGCCAGCAGCTTCATGGGGGAGGGCCGTGGAGAGCAGTTCTTC
CDR3 protein: CASSFMGEGRGEQFF
V gene: TRBV5-1
J gene: TRBJ2-1
D gene: TRBD2
clone size: NA

CDR3 DNA: TGTGCCAGCGGGAGGGAGGCGGGCACAGATACGCAGTATTTT
CDR3 protein: CASGREAGTDTQYF
V gene: TRBV7-8
J gene: TRBJ2-3
D gene: TRBD2
clone size: NA

CDR3 DNA: TGTGCCAGTAGGAAACAGGGTGGGCCTAACTATGGCTACACCTTC
CDR3 protein: CASRKQGGPNYGYTF
V gene: TRBV19
J gene: TRBJ1-2
D gene: NA
clone size: NA

CDR3 DNA: TGTGCCAGAAGCTGCGACAGAGACAATGGCTACACCTTC
CDR3 protein: CARSCDRDNGYTF
V gene: TRBV5-3
J gene: TRBJ1-2
D gene: NA
clone size: NA

CDR3 DNA: TGTGCCAGCAGTTACTCGCCCAGCTCTGGAAACACCATATATTTT
CDR3 protein: CASSYSPSSGNTIYF
V gene: TRBV6-5
J gene: TRBJ1-3
D gene: NA
clone size: once

CDR3 DNA: TGTGCCAGCAGTTACGCCAGGCCGAACACCGGGGAGCTGTTTTTT
CDR3 protein: CASSYARPNTGELFF
V gene: TRBV6-5
J gene: TRBJ2-2
D gene: NA
clone size: NA

CDR3 DNA: TGTGCCAGTACCCGAAAAGGCGGGCCAGCTGGGCAGCCCCAGCATTTT
CDR3 protein: CASTRKGGPAGQPQHF
V gene: TRBV19
J gene: TRBJ1-5
D gene: NA
clone size: NA

CDR3 DNA: TGTGCCAGTAGTCGAGCACCAGACAGATTCTATGGCTACACCTTC
CDR3 protein: CASSRAPDRFYGYTF
V gene: TRBV19
J gene: TRBJ1-2
D gene: NA
clone size: NA

CDR3 DNA: TGTGCCAGCAGCTCCCAAGGGGGCACTGAAGCTTTCTTT
CDR3 protein: CASSSQGGTEAFF
V gene: TRBV7-9
J gene: TRBJ1-1
D gene: NA
clone size: NA

CDR3 DNA: TGTGCCAGCAGCACCCGGACAGGGAGGCATGGCTACACCTTC
CDR3 protein: CASSTRTGRHGYTF
V gene: TRBV9
J gene: TRBJ1-2
D gene: TRBD1
clone size: NA

CDR3 DNA: TGTGCCAGCAGCAAACAATCCCGTGGGACTAGGCCCCACTACGAGCAGTACTTC
CDR3 protein: CASSKQSRGTRPHYEQYF
V gene: TRBV21-1
J gene: TRBJ2-7
D gene: NA
clone size: NA

CDR3 DNA: TGTGCCAGCAGCGGGCAGGGGTCTTACAATGAGCAGTTCTTC
CDR3 protein: CASSGQGSYNEQFF
V gene: TRBV9
J gene: TRBJ2-1
D gene: NA
clone size: NA

CDR3 DNA: TGTGCCAGCAGCTTACGTAGCGGCCCGAACTACGAGCAGTACTTC
CDR3 protein: CASSLRSGPNYEQYF
V gene: TRBV9
J gene: TRBJ2-7
D gene: NA
clone size: NA

CDR3 DNA: TGCGCCAGCAGCTCGGGACAGGGGAACAATCAGCCCCAGCATTTT
CDR3 protein: CASSSGQGNNQPQHF
V gene: TRBV5-1
J gene: TRBJ1-5
D gene: TRBD1
clone size: NA

CDR3 DNA: TGTGCCAGCCGGGACAGGGACTCCAATGAGCAGTTCTTC
CDR3 protein: CASRDRDSNEQFF
V gene: TRBV9
J gene: TRBJ2-1
D gene: TRBD1
clone size: NA

CDR3 DNA: TGTGCCTGGAGTGTCCAGGGAAATGAAAAACTGTTTTTT
CDR3 protein: CAWSVQGNEKLFF
V gene: TRBV30
J gene: TRBJ1-4
D gene: NA
clone size: NA

CDR3 DNA: TGTGCCAGCAGCCATACTTCAAGTTGGACTAGCGGTTTCACAGATACGCAGTATTTT
CDR3 protein: CASSHTSSWTSGFTDTQYF
V gene: TRBV7-8
J gene: TRBJ2-3
D gene: TRBD2
clone size: NA

CDR3 DNA: TGTGCCAGCAGCTTAGGTGTCTACCCCTACAATGAGCAGTTCTTC
CDR3 protein: CASSLGVYPYNEQFF
V gene: TRBV11-3
J gene: TRBJ2-1
D gene: NA
clone size: NA

CDR3 DNA: TGTGCCAGGAGGACAGGGTTTGGTGAACTGTTTTTT
CDR3 protein: CARRTGFGELFF
V gene: TRBV2
J gene: TRBJ1-4
D gene: TRBD1
clone size: many

CDR3 DNA: TGCAGCGTTGTCTCGACAGGGCGCACCGGGGAGCTGTTTTTT
CDR3 protein: CSVVSTGRTGELFF
V gene: TRBV29-1
J gene: TRBJ2-2
D gene: TRBD1
clone size: NA

CDR3 DNA: TGTGCCAGCAGCTTAATAAAGTGGGACAGGGGTATCAATGAGCAGTTCTTC
CDR3 protein: CASSLIKWDRGINEQFF
V gene: TRBV7-3
J gene: TRBJ2-1
D gene: TRBD1
clone size: once

CDR3 DNA: TGCGCCAGCAGCCAGGATCAAGGGGGACTAGTCCTCTACGAGCAGTACTTC
CDR3 protein: CASSQDQGGLVLYEQYF
V gene: TRBV4-1
J gene: TRBJ2-7
D gene: TRBD2
clone size: NA

CDR3 DNA: TGTGCCAGCAGCCCGCGACTAGTAGTTTGGGCCGGGGAGCTGTTTTTT
CDR3 protein: CASSPRLVVWAGELFF
V gene: TRBV5-6
J gene: TRBJ2-2
D gene: NA
clone size: NA

CDR3 DNA: TGCAGCTCATGGGGCGGAGAGGCGGAGAATGGCTACACCTTC
CDR3 protein: CSSWGGEAENGYTF
V gene: TRBV29-1
J gene: TRBJ1-2
D gene: NA
clone size: NA

CDR3 DNA: TGTGCCAGCAGCCCAACCCGGACAGGGATCGGGGAGCTGTTTTTT
CDR3 protein: CASSPTRTGIGELFF
V gene: TRBV7-2
J gene: TRBJ2-2
D gene: TRBD1
clone size: once

CDR3 DNA: TGTGCCAGCAGCCGTGACAGGGAGACTTCACCCCTCCACTTT
CDR3 protein: CASSRDRETSPLHF
V gene: TRBV7-9
J gene: TRBJ1-6
D gene: TRBD1
clone size: NA

CDR3 DNA: TGCGCCAGCAGCCCAGGGATGTCGAACACTGAAGCTTTCTTT
CDR3 protein: CASSPGMSNTEAFF
V gene: TRBV5-1
J gene: TRBJ1-1
D gene: NA
clone size: NA

CDR3 DNA: TGTGCCAGCAGCCGACTAGGCGGGAGGGTCCCAGATACGCAGTATTTT
CDR3 protein: CASSRLGGRVPDTQYF
V gene: TRBV7-3
J gene: TRBJ2-3
D gene: TRBD2
clone size: NA

CDR3 DNA: TGCGCCAGCACCACCGGGACAGCTAACTATGGCTACACCTTC
CDR3 protein: CASTTGTANYGYTF
V gene: TRBV5-1
J gene: TRBJ1-2
D gene: TRBD1
clone size: NA

CDR3 DNA: TGTGCCAGCAGTAACCGGGACAGGAGCCTCTTTCAGTACTTC
CDR3 protein: CASSNRDRSLFQYF
V gene: TRBV6-5
J gene: TRBJ2-7
D gene: TRBD1
clone size: NA

CDR3 DNA: TGTGCCAGCAGCCAAGACACAGGCCACAACACTGAAGCTTTCTTT
CDR3 protein: CASSQDTGHNTEAFF
V gene: TRBV14
J gene: TRBJ1-1
D gene: NA
clone size: NA

CDR3 DNA: TGTGCCAGCAGCTTTTATGCTCTGACAGGGGGCACCTACGAGCAGTACTTC
CDR3 protein: CASSFYALTGGTYEQYF
V gene: TRBV7-2
J gene: TRBJ2-7
D gene: TRBD1
clone size: NA

CDR3 DNA: TGTGCCAGTACAGGGGCGGACTACAATGAGCAGTTCTTC
CDR3 protein: CASTGADYNEQFF
V gene: TRBV19
J gene: TRBJ2-1
D gene: NA
clone size: NA

CDR3 DNA: TGTGCCACCAGCAGAGTCCTCTATAGCAATCAGCCCCAGCATTTT
CDR3 protein: CATSRVLYSNQPQHF
V gene: TRBV15
J gene: TRBJ1-5
D gene: NA
clone size: NA

CDR3 DNA: TGTGCCAGCAGCCCCGACAGCAATGAGCAGTTCTTC
CDR3 protein: CASSPDSNEQFF
V gene: TRBV11-1
J gene: TRBJ2-1
D gene: NA
clone size: once

CDR3 DNA: TGTGCCACCAGTGACCCTAGACAGGGTAGGGCGGATACGCAGTATTTT
CDR3 protein: CATSDPRQGRADTQYF
V gene: TRBV24-1
J gene: TRBJ2-3
D gene: TRBD1
clone size: few